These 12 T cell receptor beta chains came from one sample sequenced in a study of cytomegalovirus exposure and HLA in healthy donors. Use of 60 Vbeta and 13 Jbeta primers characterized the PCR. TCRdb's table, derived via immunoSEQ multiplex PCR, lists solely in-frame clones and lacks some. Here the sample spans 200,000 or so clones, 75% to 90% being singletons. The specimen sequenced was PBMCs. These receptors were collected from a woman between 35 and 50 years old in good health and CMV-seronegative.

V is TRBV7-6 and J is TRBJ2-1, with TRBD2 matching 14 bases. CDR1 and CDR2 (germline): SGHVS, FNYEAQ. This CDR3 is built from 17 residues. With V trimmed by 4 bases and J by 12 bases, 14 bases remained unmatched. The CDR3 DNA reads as TGTGCCAGCAGCTCCAATTTACCGGGACTAGCGGGAGCGGTGCAGTTCTTC. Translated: CASSSNLPGLAGAVQFF.

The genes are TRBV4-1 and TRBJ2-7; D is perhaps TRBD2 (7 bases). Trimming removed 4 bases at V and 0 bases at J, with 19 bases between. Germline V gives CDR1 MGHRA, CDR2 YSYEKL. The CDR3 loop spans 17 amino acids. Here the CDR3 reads CASSPPRGAATSYEQYF. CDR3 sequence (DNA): TGCGCCAGCAGCCCTCCCCGGGGGGCAGCTACCTCCTACGAGCAGTACTTC.

The chain's CDR3 is CSASRGGEYF. CDR3 coding DNA: TGCAGTGCTAGTCGCGGGGGCGAGTACTTC. The V and J genes are TRBV20-1 and TRBJ2-5; D possibly corresponds to TRBD2 (7 bases). The germline V gene has CDR1 DFQATT and CDR2 SNEGSKA (reference sequence). There are 10 residues in the CDR3. V was clipped by 3 bases and J by 12 bases, with 11 bases between them.

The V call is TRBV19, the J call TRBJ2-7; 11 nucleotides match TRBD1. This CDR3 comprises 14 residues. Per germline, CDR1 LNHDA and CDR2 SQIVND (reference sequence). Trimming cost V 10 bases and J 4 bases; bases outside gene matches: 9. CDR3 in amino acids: CATCGTGGSYEQYF. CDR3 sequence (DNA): TGTGCCACATGTGGGACAGGGGGATCGTACGAGCAGTACTTC.

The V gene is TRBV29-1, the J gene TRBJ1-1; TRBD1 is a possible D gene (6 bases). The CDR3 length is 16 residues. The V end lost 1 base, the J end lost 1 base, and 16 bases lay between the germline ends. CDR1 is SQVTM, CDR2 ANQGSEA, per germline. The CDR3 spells CSVEAAGQSPNTEAFF. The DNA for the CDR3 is TGCAGCGTTGAAGCCGCCGGACAGAGCCCGAACACTGAAGCTTTCTTT.

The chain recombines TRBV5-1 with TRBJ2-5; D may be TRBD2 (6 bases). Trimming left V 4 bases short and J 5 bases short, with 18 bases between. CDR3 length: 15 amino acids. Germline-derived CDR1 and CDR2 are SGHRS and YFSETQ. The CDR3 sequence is CASSPGTLSGETQYF. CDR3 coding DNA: TGCGCCAGCAGCCCCGGGACTTTAAGTGGGGAGACCCAGTACTTC.

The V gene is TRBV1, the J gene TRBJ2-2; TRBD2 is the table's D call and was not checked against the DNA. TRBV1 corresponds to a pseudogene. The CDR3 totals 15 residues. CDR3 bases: TGCACCAGCAGCCACGGGACTACGAACACCGGGGAGCTGTTTTTT. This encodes CTSSHGTTNTGELFF.

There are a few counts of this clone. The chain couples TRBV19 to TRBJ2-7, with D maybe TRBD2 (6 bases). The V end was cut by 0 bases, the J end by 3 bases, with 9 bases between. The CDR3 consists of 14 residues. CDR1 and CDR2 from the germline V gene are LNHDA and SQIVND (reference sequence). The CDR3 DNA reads TGTGCCAGTAGTATAGATAGCGGACACTACGAGCAGTACTTC. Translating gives CASSIDSGHYEQYF.

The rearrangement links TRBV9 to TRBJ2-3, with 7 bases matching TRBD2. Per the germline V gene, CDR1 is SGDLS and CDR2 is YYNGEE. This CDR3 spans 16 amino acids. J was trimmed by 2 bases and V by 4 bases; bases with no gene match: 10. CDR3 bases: TGTGCCAGCAGCCCCGTGAGAGGGAGGGTCACAGATACGCAGTATTTT. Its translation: CASSPVRGRVTDTQYF.

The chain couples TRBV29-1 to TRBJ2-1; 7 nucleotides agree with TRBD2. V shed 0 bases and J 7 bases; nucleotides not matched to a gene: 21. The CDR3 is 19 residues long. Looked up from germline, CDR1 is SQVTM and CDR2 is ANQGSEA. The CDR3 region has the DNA TGCAGCGTTGAAGATCCCGATGGAGAGGCGGGCGGGAGTTTGAATGAGCAGTTCTTC. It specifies CSVEDPDGEAGGSLNEQFF.

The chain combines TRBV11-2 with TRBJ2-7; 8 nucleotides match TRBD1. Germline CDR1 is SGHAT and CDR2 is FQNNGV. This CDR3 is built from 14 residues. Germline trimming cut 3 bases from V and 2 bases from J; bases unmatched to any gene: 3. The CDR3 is CASSFGTGAYEQYF. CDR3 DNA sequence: TGTGCCAGCAGCTTCGGGACAGGAGCCTACGAGCAGTACTTC.

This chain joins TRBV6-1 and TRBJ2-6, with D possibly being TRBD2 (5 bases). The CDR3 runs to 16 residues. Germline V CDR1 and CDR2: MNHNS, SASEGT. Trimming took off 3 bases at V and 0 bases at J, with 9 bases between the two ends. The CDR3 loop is CASSDPGGSGANVLTF. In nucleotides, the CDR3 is TGTGCCAGCAGTGACCCCGGAGGCTCTGGGGCCAACGTCCTGACTTTC.